This T cell receptor beta chain was sequenced during a study of T cells in Graves' hyperthyroidism and ophthalmopathy (dated by TCRdb to the late 2010s). With respect to the entire study: Peripheral blood was collected at initial diagnosis, before any treatment. To identify TCR V-J signatures that set the groups apart, the researchers used a discovery cohort of about a hundred patients, made up of 43 with Graves' ophthalmopathy and 57 with stable Graves' hyperthyroidism. An independent validation cohort of some 18 hyperthyroidism patients and about 16 patients who later progressed to ophthalmopathy tested prospective prediction of ophthalmopathy. The 75 to 100 discovery patients were divided at random into training and test sets in a 7:3 ratio. Thyroid tissue and blood T-cell repertoires from six or seven Graves' hyperthyroidism patients were also compared in the study. After blood sampling, hyperthyroidism patients were treated with methimazole at a starting dose of 30 mg daily, and ophthalmopathy patients were treated with high-dose intravenous methylprednisolone. According to the paper, TCR Vbeta CDR3 sequencing was carried out on approximately 140 peripheral blood samples, which came from 40 to 45 ophthalmopathy, around 75 hyperthyroidism and approximately 17 progressor patients. The paper as a whole reports these results and caveats: No statistical method was used to fix the sample size in advance, and group allocation was not hidden from the investigators. Most expanded thyroid clonotypes (frequency above 0.001) were also detected in blood, a finding suggesting that blood repertoires may reflect thyroid immune responses. In validation, the model predicted progression to ophthalmopathy with over 60% sensitivity and about 72% specificity, a median of 6.5 months before onset. Ophthalmopathy was separated from stable hyperthyroidism by a 13 V-J signature model, with 87.88% sensitivity and about 81% specificity obtained in cross-validation and 80%/75% obtained in testing.

This clonotype was detected ten times or more. Its recognized antigen is unknown. Base qualities were left out, and no much larger clone turns up one base away. In the ophthalmopathy patients, disease was moderately to severely active, with a Clinical Activity Score of 3 or more, a NOSPECS grade of 4 or more, and a duration of less than 3 months. The study excluded patients with uncontrolled infections, other autoimmune diseases, pregnancy or lactation. Clinical symptoms, serum thyroxine and TRAb, thyroid ultrasound, and orbital computed tomography formed the basis for the diagnoses. PBMCs were separated from 10 ml of fresh peripheral blood using Ficoll-Paque density gradient centrifugation. Total RNA was extracted with Trizol reagent, and quality was checked on an Agilent 2100 Bioanalyzer. The TCR beta CDR3 regions were amplified from the RNA transcripts. For the first round of RT-PCR on the TCR CDR3, the HTBI primer set was used together with the Qiagen OneStep RT-PCR kit. The libraries were constructed in a second round of multiplex PCR and then size-selected and purified. The libraries were sequenced on an Illumina HiSeq2000 using paired-end 100 bp reads. Under the source paper's analysis protocol: Raw data were processed with SOAPnuke, discarding reads with adapters, uncalled bases, mean Phred below 15, or no exact constant-primer or identifier match. COPE v1.2.5 was used to merge high-quality paired reads, and clonotypes were defined as unique nucleotide sequences. MiTCR v1.1 was used to align the clonotypes against IMGT TRBV, TRBD and TRBJ reference segments. The analysis was restricted to V-J combinations with a frequency above 0.0001, which together covered over 99% of the repertoires. A TCS score was defined as the ratio between F50 (clonal expansion) and ExV (chaos), using BLOSUM62-based TCRdist between CDR3 peptides within each V-J. Welch's t-statistics and random forest reduced 514 V-J features to 13, which were used in a naive Bayes classifier (R e1071). The public reads were reanalyzed by TCRdb: fastp trimming at Q25, MiXCR alignment, in-frame beta chains only. Every CDR3 protein is listed once, alongside the most common genes and DNA of its rows. It is TCRdb's table, rather than the study itself, that gives the V and J calls and clone size. The sample includes some 350,000 distinct CDR3 sequences, with roughly 13% observed a single time. Roughly 35% of the sample belongs to the ten largest clones.

A distance of 13 bases separates the germline ends of V and J, which lose 11 bases and 0 bases respectively. CDR1 and CDR2, per the germline V gene, are WSHSY and SAAADI. The CDR3 goes from the cysteine to the phenylalanine over 13 residues. This entry keeps only the CDR3 DNA: 39 bases, framed from base 1. The sample taken for sequencing was blood. This sequence originates from a woman aged 35 to 49 with Graves' ophthalmopathy. The rearranged segments are TRBV10-2 and TRBJ1-2, with no reliable assignment of the D segment. The DNA sequence is as follows: TGCGCCGTTTCACCCCCAGCTAACTATGGCTACACCTTC. It is translated as CAVSPPANYGYTF.